This T cell receptor (beta chain) was captured in a study of response to subunit inactivated influenza vaccine. This clonotype was found a few times. With V trimmed by 8 bases and J by 8 bases, 5 bases remained unmatched. CDR1 SGHAT and CDR2 FQNNGV come from the germline V gene. The CDR3 spans 12 residues. TCRdb recomputed calls from the RT-PCR reads with MiXCR, one row per CDR3 protein. The sample lists roughly 620,000 distinct CDR3 sequences, approximately 10% seen once, with roughly 11% in the top ten. These records were also assigned to another study, of T cells expressing NK-cell markers. This second study notes: TCR beta cDNA was made by 5'RACE template switching with UMIs. HCMV specificity of expanded NKG2C+ T cell clones remained unclear.

The source was PBMCs from blood, collected on the day of vaccination. This chain joins TRBV11-2 and TRBJ1-2; 10 bases fit TRBD1. The source is a man aged 45-65 years who received an inactivated influenza vaccine. The CDR3 sequence: CASQGQGYGYTF. CDR3 in DNA: TGTGCCAGCCAGGGACAGGGGTACGGCTACACCTTC.